This T cell receptor beta chain originates from a study of blood T cell repertoires in COVID-19. Looking at the study overall: Some COVID-19 samples were acute and others convalescent; all came from the United States, Italy and Spain.

The V gene's germline CDR1 is SGHRS and CDR2 YFSETQ. V dropped 3 bases and J dropped 8 bases, with 17 bases sitting between them. The length of the CDR3 is 14 residues. In the original workflow: Reference gene primer amplification gave estimated nucleated cell counts. Method: immunoSEQ multiplex PCR; TCRdb's copy keeps in-frame clones and lacks some. For V, J and clone size, that table is used; D and trimming come from the DNA. This table has roughly 53,000 clones, 84% appearing once. This sequence joins TRBV5-1 and TRBJ2-5; D possibly corresponds to TRBD2 (6 bases). Sequences were obtained from peripheral blood. The clonotype originates from a man over 45 with acute or convalescent COVID-19. The DNA for the CDR3 is TGCGCCAGCAGCTCTGTCGGCGGGGTAGAAACCCAGTACTTC. The encoded protein is CASSSVGGVETQYF.